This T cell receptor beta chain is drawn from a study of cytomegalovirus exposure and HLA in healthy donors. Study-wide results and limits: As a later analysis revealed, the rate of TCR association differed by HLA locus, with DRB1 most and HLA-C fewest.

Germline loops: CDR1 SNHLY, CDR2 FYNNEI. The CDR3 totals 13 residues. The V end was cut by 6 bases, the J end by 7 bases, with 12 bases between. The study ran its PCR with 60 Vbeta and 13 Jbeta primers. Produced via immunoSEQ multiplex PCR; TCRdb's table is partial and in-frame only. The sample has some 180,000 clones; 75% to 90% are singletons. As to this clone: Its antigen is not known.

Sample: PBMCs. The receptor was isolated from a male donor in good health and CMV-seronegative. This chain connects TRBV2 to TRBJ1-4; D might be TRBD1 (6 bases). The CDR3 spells CASRGQLGEKLFF. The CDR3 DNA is TGTGCCAGCAGAGGACAGCTGGGTGAAAAACTGTTTTTT.